The present T cell receptor beta chain was sequenced within a study of shared T cell receptors in the human thymus. Clones were sequenced by immunoSEQ multiplex PCR, and TCRdb holds only the in-frame ones, with some missing. In the table there are more than 550,000 clones, 80% to 90% of which are singletons. The germline V gene encodes CDR1 LNHDA and CDR2 SQIVND (reference sequence). The CDR3 is 13 residues long. Trimming pared 4 bases from V and 2 bases from J, leaving 9 bases between. Separately, the same data were catalogued under a study of human thymus T cells. From that paper: Thymic samples were excised during corrective heart operations. Use of V and J genes seemed skewed within the thymic and blood repertoires. Related research reported highly overlapping thymic repertoires among unrelated individuals.

The sequencing sample was made of thymocytes. The clonotype comes from a girl in the first two years of life with a congenital heart defect. This chain joins TRBV19 and TRBJ2-7; maybe TRBD1 (5 bases). CDR3 amino acids: CASSTTVPYEQYF. The CDR3 DNA follows: TGTGCCAGTAGTACGACAGTTCCCTACGAGCAGTACTTC. The entire variable domain, with the rest obtained from reference TRBV19 and TRBJ2-7, is as follows: DGGITQSPKYLFRKEGQNVTLSCEQNLNHDAMYWYRQDPGQGLRLIYYSQIVNDFQKGDIAEGYSVSREKKESFPLTVTSAQKNPTAFYLCASSTTVPYEQYFGPGTRLTVT.